A selection of T cell receptor beta chains follows, all from one sample in a study of T cells after yellow fever vaccination. TCRdb called the 5' RACE reads again in MiXCR, with one record for every CDR3 protein. In the table there are some 560,000 distinct CDR3 sequences, roughly a fifth of which are singletons. The material sequenced was PBMCs, taken 15 days after the yellow fever booster vaccination. Every receptor here comes from a man in his thirties or forties who received the YFV17D yellow fever vaccine. CDR3s include the opening cysteine and the closing phenylalanine or tryptophan. The order of the fields is D gene, J gene, V gene, clone size, CDR3 protein, CDR3 DNA. D genes are given only for firm matches. Rows may omit the clone size; those that give it use once, few, many or a size class.

.	TRBJ2-2	TRBV29-1	.	CSAAGGSSNTGELFF	TGCAGCGCCGCTGGGGGGAGTTCGAACACCGGGGAGCTGTTTTTT
TRBD2	TRBJ2-7	TRBV4-1	many	CASSRAQTSGSAYEQYF	TGCGCCAGCAGCCGGGCCCAGACTAGCGGGAGTGCCTACGAGCAGTACTTC
TRBD1	TRBJ2-1	TRBV19	few	CASSLGQGTINEQFF	TGTGCCAGTAGCCTCGGACAGGGTACGATCAATGAGCAGTTCTTC
.	TRBJ2-7	TRBV20-1	.	CSARDLTGARGGEQYF	TGCAGTGCTAGAGATCTTACCGGGGCCAGGGGCGGCGAGCAGTACTTC
TRBD1	TRBJ2-7	TRBV12-3/TRBV12-4	few	CASSFWTGDFYEQYF	TGTGCCAGCAGTTTTTGGACAGGGGATTTCTACGAGCAGTACTTC
TRBD1	TRBJ2-7	TRBV28	few	CASSSSRGPVYEQYF	TGTGCCAGCAGTTCCTCGAGGGGGCCGGTCTACGAGCAGTACTTC
.	TRBJ2-1	TRBV20-1	few	CSAREREAEQFF	TGCAGTGCTAGAGAAAGGGAGGCTGAGCAGTTCTTC
TRBD1	TRBJ2-7	TRBV20-1	once	CSARDGAGGPYEQYF	TGCAGTGCTAGAGACGGGGCAGGGGGTCCATACGAGCAGTACTTC
TRBD2	TRBJ2-5	TRBV7-9	.	CASSLTGTSGSETQYF	TGTGCCAGCAGCTTAACCGGGACTAGCGGGAGTGAGACCCAGTACTTC
.	TRBJ1-3	TRBV7-2	few	CASSPITGLAGNTIYF	TGTGCCAGCAGCCCCATTACAGGGCTGGCTGGAAACACCATATATTTT
TRBD2	TRBJ2-3	TRBV7-2	few	CASSPGWRGRYTDTQYF	TGTGCCAGCAGCCCGGGGTGGCGCGGGAGGTACACAGATACGCAGTATTTT
.	TRBJ1-1	TRBV7-9	.	CASSSEAFF	TGTGCCAGCAGTTCCGAAGCTTTCTTT
TRBD1	TRBJ1-4	TRBV5-6	.	CASSSQQFRGANNEKLFF	TGTGCCAGCAGCTCCCAACAATTCAGGGGGGCGAATAATGAAAAACTGTTTTTT
.	TRBJ2-2	TRBV6-2/TRBV6-3	.	CASQPGVDTGELFF	TGTGCCAGCCAACCAGGGGTAGACACCGGGGAGCTGTTTTTT
TRBD1	TRBJ2-1	TRBV5-1	few	CASSKPGQVYNEQFF	TGCGCCAGCAGCAAACCGGGACAGGTATACAATGAGCAGTTCTTC
.	TRBJ2-4	TRBV20-1	few	CSAVPGVPSNIQYF	TGCAGTGCGGTCCCGGGGGTACCCTCGAACATTCAGTACTTC